The TCR beta chain described here comes from a study of blood T cell repertoires in COVID-19. The data were produced by immunoSEQ multiplex PCR, yet TCRdb's version contains in-frame clones alone and is incomplete. Of approximately 300,000 clones in the sample, 80% to 90% were seen once. CDR3 length equals 15 residues. V shed 3 bases and J shed 8 bases, with 22 bases lying between them. Germline CDR1 reads GTSNPN; CDR2 reads SVGIG (reference sequence). The receptor was isolated from a man aged 25-45 years who had recovered from COVID-19. The sample was PBMCs or T cells enriched from blood (not recorded which). This chain uses TRBV30 with TRBJ1-2, with D perhaps matching TRBD1 (5 bases). CDR3 in amino acids: CAWSREGLRGRGYTF. CDR3 in DNA: TGTGCCTGGAGCCGGGAGGGACTTCGTGGAAGGGGCTACACCTTC.